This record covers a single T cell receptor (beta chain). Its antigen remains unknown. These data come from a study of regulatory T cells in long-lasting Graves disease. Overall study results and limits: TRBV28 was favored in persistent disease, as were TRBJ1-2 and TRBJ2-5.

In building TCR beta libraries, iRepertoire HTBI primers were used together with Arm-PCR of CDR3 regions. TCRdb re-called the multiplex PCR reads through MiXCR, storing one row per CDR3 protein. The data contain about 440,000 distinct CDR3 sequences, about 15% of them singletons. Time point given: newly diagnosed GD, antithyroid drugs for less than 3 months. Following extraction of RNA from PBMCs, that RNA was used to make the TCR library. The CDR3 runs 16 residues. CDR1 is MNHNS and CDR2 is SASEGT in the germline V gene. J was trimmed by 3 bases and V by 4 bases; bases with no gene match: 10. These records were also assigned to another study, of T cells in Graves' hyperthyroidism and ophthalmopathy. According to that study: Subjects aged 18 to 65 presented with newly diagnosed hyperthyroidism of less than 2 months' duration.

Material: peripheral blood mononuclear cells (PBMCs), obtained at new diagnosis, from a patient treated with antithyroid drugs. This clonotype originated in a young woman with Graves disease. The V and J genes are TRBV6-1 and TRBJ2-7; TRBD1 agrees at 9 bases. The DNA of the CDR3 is TGTGCCAGCAGTGGGACAGGGGAGGTTTCTTACTACGAGCAGTACTTC. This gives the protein CASSGTGEVSYYEQYF.